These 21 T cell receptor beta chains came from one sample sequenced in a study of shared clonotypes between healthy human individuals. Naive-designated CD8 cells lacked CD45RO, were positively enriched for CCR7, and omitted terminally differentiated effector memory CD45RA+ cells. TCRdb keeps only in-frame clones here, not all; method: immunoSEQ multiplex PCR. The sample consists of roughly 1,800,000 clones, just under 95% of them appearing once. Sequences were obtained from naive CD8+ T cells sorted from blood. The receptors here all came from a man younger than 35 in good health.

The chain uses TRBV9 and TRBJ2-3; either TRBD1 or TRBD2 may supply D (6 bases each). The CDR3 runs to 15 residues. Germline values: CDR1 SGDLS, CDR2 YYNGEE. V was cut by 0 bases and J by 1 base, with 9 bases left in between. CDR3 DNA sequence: TGTGCCAGCAGCGTAGAGGGGGAGGGCACAGATACGCAGTATTTT. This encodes CASSVEGEGTDTQYF. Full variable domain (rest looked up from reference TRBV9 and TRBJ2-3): DSGVTQTPKHLITATGQRVTLRCSPRSGDLSVYWYQQSLDQGLQFLIQYYNGEERAKGNILERFSAQQFPDLHSELNLSSLELGDSALYFCASSVEGEGTDTQYFGPGTRLTVL.

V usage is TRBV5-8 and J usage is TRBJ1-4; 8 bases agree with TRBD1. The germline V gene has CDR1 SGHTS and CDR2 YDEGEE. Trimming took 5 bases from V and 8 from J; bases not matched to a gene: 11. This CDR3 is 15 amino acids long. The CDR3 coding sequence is TGTGCCAGCAGTCTTGAACCGGACAGGGACGAAAAACTGTTTTTT. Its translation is CASSLEPDRDEKLFF.

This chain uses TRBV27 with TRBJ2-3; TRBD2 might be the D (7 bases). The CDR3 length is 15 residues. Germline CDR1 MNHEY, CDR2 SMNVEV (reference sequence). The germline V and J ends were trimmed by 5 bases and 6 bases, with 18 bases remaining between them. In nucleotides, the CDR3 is TGTGCCAGCAGTCCCGGGGGGCCCATTGGGGATACGCAGTATTTT. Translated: CASSPGGPIGDTQYF.

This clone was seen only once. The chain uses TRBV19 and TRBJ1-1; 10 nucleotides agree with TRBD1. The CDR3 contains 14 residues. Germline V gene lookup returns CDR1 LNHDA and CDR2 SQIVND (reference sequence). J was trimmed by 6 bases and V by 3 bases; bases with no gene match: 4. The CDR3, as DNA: TGTGCCAGTAGTATGGGACAGGGGTTTTCTGAAGCTTTCTTT. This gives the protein CASSMGQGFSEAFF. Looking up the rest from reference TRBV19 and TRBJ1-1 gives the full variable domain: DGGITQSPKYLFRKEGQNVTLSCEQNLNHDAMYWYRQDPGQGLRLIYYSQIVNDFQKGDIAEGYSVSREKKESFPLTVTSAQKNPTAFYLCASSMGQGFSEAFFGQGTRLTVV.

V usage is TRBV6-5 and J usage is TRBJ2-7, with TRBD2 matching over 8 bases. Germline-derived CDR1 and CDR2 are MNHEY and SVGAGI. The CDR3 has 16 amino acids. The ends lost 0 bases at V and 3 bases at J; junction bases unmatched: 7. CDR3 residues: CASSYSATSESYEQYF. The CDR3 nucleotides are TGTGCCAGCAGTTACTCAGCGACTAGCGAGAGCTACGAGCAGTACTTC.

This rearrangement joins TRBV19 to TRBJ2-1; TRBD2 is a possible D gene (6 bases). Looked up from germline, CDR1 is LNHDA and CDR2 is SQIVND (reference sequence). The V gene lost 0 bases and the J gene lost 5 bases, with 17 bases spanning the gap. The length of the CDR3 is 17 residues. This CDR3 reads CASSIDLEMAGHNEQFF. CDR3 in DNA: TGTGCCAGTAGTATAGATCTGGAAATGGCGGGACACAATGAGCAGTTCTTC. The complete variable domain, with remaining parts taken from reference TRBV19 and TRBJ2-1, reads DGGITQSPKYLFRKEGQNVTLSCEQNLNHDAMYWYRQDPGQGLRLIYYSQIVNDFQKGDIAEGYSVSREKKESFPLTVTSAQKNPTAFYLCASSIDLEMAGHNEQFFGPGTRLTVL.

The CDR3, as DNA: TGTGCCAGCAGTCTGCCCACGCGGGGCAGGACGATCTACGAGCAGTACTTC. Its translation: CASSLPTRGRTIYEQYF. The chain links TRBV28 to TRBJ2-7; perhaps TRBD2 as D (6 bases). Germline assignment: CDR1 MDHEN and CDR2 SYDVKM. V was trimmed by 5 bases and J by 3 bases, leaving 23 bases between them. The CDR3 consists of 17 residues.

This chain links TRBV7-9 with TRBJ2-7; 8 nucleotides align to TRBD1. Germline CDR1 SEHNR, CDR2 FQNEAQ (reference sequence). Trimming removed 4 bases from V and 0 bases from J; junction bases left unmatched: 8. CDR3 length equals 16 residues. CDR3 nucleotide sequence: TGTGCCAGCAGCTCTACGGACAGGGCCCCCTCCTACGAGCAGTACTTC. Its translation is CASSSTDRAPSYEQYF. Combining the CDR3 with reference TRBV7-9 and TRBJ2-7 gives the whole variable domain DTGVSQNPRHKITKRGQNVTFRCDPISEHNRLYWYRQTLGQGPEFLTYFQNEAQLEKSRLLSDRFSAERPKGSFSTLEIQRTEQGDSAMYLCASSSTDRAPSYEQYFGPGTRLTVT.

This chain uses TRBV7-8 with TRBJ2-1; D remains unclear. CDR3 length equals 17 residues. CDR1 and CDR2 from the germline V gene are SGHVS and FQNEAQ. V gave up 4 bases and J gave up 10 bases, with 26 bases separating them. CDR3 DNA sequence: TGTGCCAGCAGCTATAGAAGTTCAGGTTTGATGGAAGGGGAGCAGTTCTTC. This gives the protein CASSYRSSGLMEGEQFF.

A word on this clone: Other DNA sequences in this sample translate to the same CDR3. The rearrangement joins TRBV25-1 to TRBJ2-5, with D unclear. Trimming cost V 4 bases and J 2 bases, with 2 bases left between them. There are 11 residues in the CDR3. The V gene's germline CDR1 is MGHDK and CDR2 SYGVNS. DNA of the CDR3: TGTGCCAGCAGTGTACAAGAGACCCAGTACTTC. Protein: CASSVQETQYF. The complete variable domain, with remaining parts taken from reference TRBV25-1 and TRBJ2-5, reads EADIYQTPRYLVIGTGKKITLECSQTMGHDKMYWYQQDPGMELHLIHYSYGVNSTEKGDLSSESTVSRIRTEHFPLTLESARPSHTSQYLCASSVQETQYFGPGTRLLVL.

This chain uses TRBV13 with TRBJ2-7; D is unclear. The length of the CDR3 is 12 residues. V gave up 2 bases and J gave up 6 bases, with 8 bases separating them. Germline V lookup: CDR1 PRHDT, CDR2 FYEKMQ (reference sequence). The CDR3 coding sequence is TGTGCCAGCAGCTTACACTCCCTCGAGCAGTACTTC. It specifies CASSLHSLEQYF.

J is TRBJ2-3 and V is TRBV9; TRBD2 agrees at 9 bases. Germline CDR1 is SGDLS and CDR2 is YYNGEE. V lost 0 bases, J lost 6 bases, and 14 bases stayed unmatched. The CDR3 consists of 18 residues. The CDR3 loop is CASSVEVELAGFSDTQYF. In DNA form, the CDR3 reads TGTGCCAGCAGCGTAGAGGTAGAGCTAGCGGGATTCTCGGATACGCAGTATTTT.

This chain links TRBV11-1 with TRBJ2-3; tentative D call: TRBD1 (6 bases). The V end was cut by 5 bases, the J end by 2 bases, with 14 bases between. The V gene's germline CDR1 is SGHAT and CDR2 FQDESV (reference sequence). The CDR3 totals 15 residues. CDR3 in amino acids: CASSPTGPYTDTQYF. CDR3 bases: TGTGCCAGCAGCCCAACAGGGCCTTACACAGATACGCAGTATTTT.

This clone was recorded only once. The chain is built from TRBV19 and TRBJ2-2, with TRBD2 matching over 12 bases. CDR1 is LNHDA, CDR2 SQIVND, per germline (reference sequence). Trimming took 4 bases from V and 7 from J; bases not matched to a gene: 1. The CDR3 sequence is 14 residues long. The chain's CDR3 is CASSRGLAGGELFF. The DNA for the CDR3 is TGTGCCAGTAGTAGGGGACTAGCGGGCGGGGAGCTGTTTTTT.

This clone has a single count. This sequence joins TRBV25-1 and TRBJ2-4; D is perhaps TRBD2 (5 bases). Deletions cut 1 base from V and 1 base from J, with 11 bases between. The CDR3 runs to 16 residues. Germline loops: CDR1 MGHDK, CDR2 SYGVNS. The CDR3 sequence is CASSESGVIAKNIQYF. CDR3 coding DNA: TGTGCCAGCAGTGAATCCGGGGTCATTGCCAAAAACATTCAGTACTTC.

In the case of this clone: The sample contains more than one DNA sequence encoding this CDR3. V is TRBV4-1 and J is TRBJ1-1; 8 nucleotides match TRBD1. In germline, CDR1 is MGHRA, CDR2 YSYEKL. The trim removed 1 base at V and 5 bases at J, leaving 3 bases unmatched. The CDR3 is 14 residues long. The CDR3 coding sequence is TGCGCCAGCAGCCAAGGGACAGGGAGGACTGAAGCTTTCTTT. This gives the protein CASSQGTGRTEAFF.

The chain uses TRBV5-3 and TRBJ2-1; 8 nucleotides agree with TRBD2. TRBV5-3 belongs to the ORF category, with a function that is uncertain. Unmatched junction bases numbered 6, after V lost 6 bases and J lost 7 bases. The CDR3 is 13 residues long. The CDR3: CARTPAGENEQFF. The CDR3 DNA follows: TGTGCCAGAACTCCAGCGGGAGAGAATGAGCAGTTCTTC.

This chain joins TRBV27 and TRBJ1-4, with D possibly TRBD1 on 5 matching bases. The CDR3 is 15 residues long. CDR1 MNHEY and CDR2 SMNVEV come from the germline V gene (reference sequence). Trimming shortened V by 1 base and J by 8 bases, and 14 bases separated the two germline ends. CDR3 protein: CASSLFTGAREKLFF. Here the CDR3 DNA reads TGTGCCAGCAGTTTATTCACCGGGGCCAGGGAAAAACTGTTTTTT.

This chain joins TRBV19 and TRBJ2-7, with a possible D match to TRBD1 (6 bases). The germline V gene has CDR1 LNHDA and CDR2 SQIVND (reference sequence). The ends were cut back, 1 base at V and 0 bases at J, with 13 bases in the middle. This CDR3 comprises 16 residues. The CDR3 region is CASSIGGQPSSYEQYF. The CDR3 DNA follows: TGTGCCAGTAGTATAGGTGGACAGCCGTCCTCCTACGAGCAGTACTTC.

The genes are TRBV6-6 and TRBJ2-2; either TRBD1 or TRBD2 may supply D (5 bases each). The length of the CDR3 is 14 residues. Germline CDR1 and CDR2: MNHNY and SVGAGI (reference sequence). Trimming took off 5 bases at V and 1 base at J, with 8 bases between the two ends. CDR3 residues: CASSGTGNTGELFF. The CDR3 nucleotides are TGTGCCAGCAGTGGGACGGGGAACACCGGGGAGCTGTTTTTT.

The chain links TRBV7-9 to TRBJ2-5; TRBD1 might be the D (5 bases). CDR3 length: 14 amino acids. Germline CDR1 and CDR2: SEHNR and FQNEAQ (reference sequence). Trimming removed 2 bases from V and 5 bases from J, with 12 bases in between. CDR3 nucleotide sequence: TGTGCCAGCAGCTTATCAGGGAATAAGGAGACCCAGTACTTC. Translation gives CASSLSGNKETQYF.